This T cell receptor (beta chain) was retrieved from a study of T cell repertoires in aging, cancer and after chemotherapy. Study conclusions and caveats: Median generation probability rose over the chemotherapy interval in each cancer cohort, suggesting rebound thymic output. In healthy donors, age-related TCR diversity loss mainly reflected lost richness.

Amplification of TCR beta used genomic DNA extracted from peripheral blood. A mixed TRB-A/B primer pool amplified rearranged TRB by multiplex touch-down PCR. TCRdb ran MiXCR on the multiplex PCR reads and lists one entry per CDR3 protein. The repertoire has some 3,200 distinct CDR3 sequences, 25% of them found once; the top ten carry 30% to 40%. Regarding this clonotype: Its antigen is as yet unknown.

This clonotype was obtained from a human donor with a solid tumor. Sequenced input: blood.

The CDR3 nucleotides are TGTGCCAGCAGCCCCAGCCGGGCGGGTTTCGCGGGTGAGACCCAGTACTTC. Its protein product is CASSPSRAGFAGETQYF. The rearrangement uses TRBV5-4 and TRBJ2-5; D is perhaps TRBD2 (5 bases). The CDR3 totals 17 residues. Trimming cost V 4 bases and J 5 bases, with 24 bases left between them. From germline, CDR1 is SGHNT and CDR2 YYREEE (reference sequence). Variable domain in full (rest from reference TRBV5-4 and TRBJ2-5): ETGVTQSPTHLIKTRGQQVTLRCSSQSGHNTVSWYQQALGQGPQFIFQYYREEENGRGNFPPRFSGLQFPNYSSELNVNALELDDSALYLCASSPSRAGFAGETQYFGPGTRLLVL.